One and the same sample provided the 23 T cell receptor beta chains below, sequenced in a study of blood T cell repertoires in COVID-19. The method was immunoSEQ multiplex PCR; TCRdb's version includes in-frame clones alone and lacks a portion of them. The sample lists 50,000 to 65,000 clones, around nine tenths seen once, with approximately 4.8% in the top ten. The sequencing input was peripheral blood. The origin of the receptors is a man in his 60s with acute or convalescent COVID-19.

This chain joins TRBV5-1 and TRBJ1-2, with D possibly TRBD1 on 5 matching bases. The V gene lost 2 bases and the J gene lost 8 bases, with 13 bases spanning the gap. CDR1 SGHRS and CDR2 YFSETQ come from the germline V gene. The CDR3 has 13 residues. The CDR3 here is CASSFGQGGGYTF. The CDR3 nucleotides are TGCGCCAGCAGCTTCGGGCAGGGTGGGGGCTACACCTTC.

V is TRBV5-1 and J is TRBJ2-1, with 7 bases fitting TRBD2. This CDR3 contains 17 residues. CDR1 and CDR2 from the germline V gene are SGHRS and YFSETQ. V dropped 1 base and J dropped 3; count of bases not matched to a gene: 10. The CDR3 bases are TGCGCCAGCAGCTTGAGGGGTAGCGGGTCGGGCTACAATGAGCAGTTCTTC. Translating it yields CASSLRGSGSGYNEQFF.

The chain links TRBV28 to TRBJ1-4; D is perhaps TRBD1 (5 bases). Deletions cut 3 bases from V and 0 bases from J, with 14 bases between. This CDR3 is 17 amino acids long. The V gene's germline CDR1 is MDHEN and CDR2 SYDVKM. The DNA of the CDR3 is TGTGCCAGCAGTTTTGGCGGGGCAGGGCCAACTAATGAAAAACTGTTTTTT. Residues: CASSFGGAGPTNEKLFF.

The rearrangement joins TRBV7-2 to TRBJ1-2, with D uncertain. This CDR3 region has 14 residues. Trimming took 1 base from V and 0 from J, leaving 6 bases between them. Germline V gene sequence: CDR1 SGHTA, CDR2 FQGNSA. The CDR3 nucleotides read TGTGCCAGCAGCTTAGGCCGCGCTAACTATGGCTACACCTTC. Its translation is CASSLGRANYGYTF.

The V call is TRBV28, the J call TRBJ2-2, with TRBD2 matching 8 bases. Looked up from germline, CDR1 is MDHEN and CDR2 is SYDVKM. V shed 6 bases and J 5 bases; nucleotides not matched to a gene: 5. The CDR3 is 14 residues long. This CDR3 reads CASSHGGVTGELFF. The CDR3 region has the DNA TGTGCCAGCAGCCACGGGGGGGTGACCGGGGAGCTGTTTTTT.

This sequence joins TRBV24-1 and TRBJ2-5; 10 bases line up with TRBD2. The CDR3 consists of 16 residues. Looked up from germline, CDR1 is KGHDR and CDR2 is SFDVKD. Unmatched junction bases numbered 8, after V lost 5 bases and J lost 3 bases. This chain's CDR3 is CATSASGRAEKETQYF. The CDR3, as DNA: TGTGCCACCAGTGCCAGCGGGAGGGCCGAGAAAGAGACCCAGTACTTC.

The V and J genes are TRBV5-1 and TRBJ2-7, with TRBD2 matching over 7 bases. Trimming took 3 bases from V and 5 from J; bases not matched to a gene: 11. The CDR3 totals 15 residues. Germline lookup yields CDR1 SGHRS and CDR2 YFSETQ. The DNA of the CDR3 is TGCGCCAGCAGCTCCCGGGCCATAGCGGGCCACGAGCAGTACTTC. As protein: CASSSRAIAGHEQYF.

The J gene is TRBJ2-7, the V gene TRBV18, with 8 bases fitting TRBD2. Germline CDR1 is KGHSH and CDR2 is LQKENI. The CDR3 spans 13 residues. V dropped 8 bases and J dropped 6; count of bases not matched to a gene: 9. The DNA for the CDR3 is TGTGCCAGCACCCATCCGGGGGGGCGCGAGCAGTACTTC. Amino acid sequence: CASTHPGGREQYF.

V gene TRBV5-4 combines with J gene TRBJ2-5; no clear D gene. Germline CDR1 SGHNT, CDR2 YYREEE (reference sequence). Trimming shortened V by 2 bases and J by 2 bases, and 10 bases separated the two germline ends. CDR3 length: 14 amino acids. The DNA for the CDR3 is TGTGCCAGCAGCTTCTCACGAGAGCAAGAGACCCAGTACTTC. Translated: CASSFSREQETQYF.

This sequence joins TRBV28 and TRBJ1-2; TRBD1 might be the D (6 bases). The CDR3 contains 12 residues. V lost 7 bases and J lost 4, with 10 bases in between. CDR1 and CDR2 from the germline V gene are MDHEN and SYDVKM. The DNA for the CDR3 is TGTGCCAGCAAGAGGGGGAGCTATGGCTACACCTTC. Translation gives CASKRGSYGYTF.

This clone was observed a few times. The chain links TRBV3-1 (or the pseudogene TRBV3-2) to TRBJ2-7, with 12 bases that match TRBD2. The CDR3 runs 15 residues. Germline V gives CDR1 LGHDT, CDR2 YNNKEL (reference sequence). V lost 5 bases to trimming and J lost 2 bases; unmatched junction nucleotides: 4. CDR3 region: CASSISSGRAYEQYF. Here the CDR3 DNA reads TGTGCCAGCAGCATCTCTAGCGGGAGGGCCTACGAGCAGTACTTC.

Notes on this clone: Sequence at one end of the junction differs from germline and may be a read error. The chain is built from TRBV6-5 and TRBJ2-5; 8 bases fit TRBD1. The germline V gene has CDR1 MNHEY and CDR2 SVGAGI. CDR3 size: 12 residues. The DNA of the CDR3 is TGTGCCAGCGGCTACAGGGGGGTGGCGGGAAACTTC. It codes for CASGYRGVAGNF.

This CDR3 is CASSSPYQETQYF. The CDR3 DNA reads as TGTGCCAGCAGCTCCCCGTACCAAGAGACCCAGTACTTC. The chain couples TRBV7-2 to TRBJ2-5; D not certain. Germline CDR1 SGHTA, CDR2 FQGNSA. V lost 4 bases and J lost 0, with 6 bases in between. The CDR3 length is 13 residues.

The rearrangement links TRBV28 to TRBJ1-3; no definite D call. From germline, CDR1 is MDHEN and CDR2 SYDVKM. The CDR3 is 14 amino acids. The germline V and J ends were trimmed by 4 bases and 0 bases, with 7 bases remaining between them. Written as DNA, the CDR3 is TGTGCCAGCAGTTCCCTCGGCTCTGGAAACACCATATATTTT. Translating it yields CASSSLGSGNTIYF.

This chain connects TRBV21-1 to TRBJ1-6; the DNA was not compared with TRBD1, the D call given in the table. TRBV21-1 constitutes a pseudogene. CDR3 length: 17 residues. The CDR3 bases are TGTGCCAGCAGCCCCCCTGGGTCAGGGGGCGAAGGATCACCCCTCCACTTT. Amino acids: CASSPPGSGGEGSPLHF.

The chain links TRBV5-1 to TRBJ2-7, with 14 bases fitting TRBD2. The V segment lost 4 bases and the J segment 0 bases; nucleotides outside the gene matches: 9. The CDR3 has 18 residues. Germline values: CDR1 SGHRS, CDR2 YFSETQ. Here the CDR3 reads CASSLRPGTSGSSYEQYF. The CDR3, as DNA: TGCGCCAGCAGCCTACGCCCCGGGACTAGCGGGAGCTCCTACGAGCAGTACTTC.

V gene TRBV2 combines with J gene TRBJ2-7; the match to TRBD2 covers 7 bases. The ends lost 7 bases at V and 9 bases at J; junction bases unmatched: 9. Germline CDR1 SNHLY, CDR2 FYNNEI. This CDR3 is 12 amino acids long. CDR3 bases: TGTGCCAGCAACGAGCGGGACCCAGGGCAGTACTTC. The encoded protein is CASNERDPGQYF. Combining the CDR3 with reference TRBV2 and TRBJ2-7 gives the whole variable domain EPEVTQTPSHQVTQMGQEVILRCVPISNHLYFYWYRQILGQKVEFLVSFYNNEISEKSEIFDDQFSVERPDGSNFTLKIRSTKLEDSAMYFCASNERDPGQYFGPGTRLTVT.

V is TRBV5-1 and J is TRBJ2-1, with 9 nucleotides matching TRBD1. The CDR3 runs to 12 residues. Unmatched junction bases numbered 4, after V lost 3 bases and J lost 12 bases. Germline V gene data show CDR1 as SGHRS and CDR2 as YFSETQ. In DNA, the CDR3 is TGCGCCAGCAGCTGGACAGGGGCGGTGCAGTTCTTC. Its translation is CASSWTGAVQFF.

This clone was recorded once. This sequence joins TRBV6-5 and TRBJ1-2, with D possibly TRBD1 on 6 matching bases. Germline lookup yields CDR1 MNHEY and CDR2 SVGAGI. Trimming stripped 7 bases from V and 5 bases from J, with 14 bases between. This CDR3 is built from 13 residues. The CDR3 region is CASNPGTPYGYTF. The CDR3 region has the DNA TGTGCCAGCAATCCCGGGACACCATATGGCTACACCTTC.

V is TRBV28 and J is TRBJ1-2; D might be TRBD1 (6 bases). Trimming left V 8 bases short and J 4 bases short, with 17 bases between. This CDR3 is 14 amino acids long. Germline-derived CDR1 and CDR2 are MDHEN and SYDVKM. The CDR3 DNA reads TGTGCCAGCGGGGGGGGCCGGACCCTCTATGGCTACACCTTC. It specifies CASGGGRTLYGYTF.

CDR3 nucleotide sequence: TGCAGCGTTGCTACTAGCGGGAGGGACCTTCAAGAGACCCAGTACTTC. It yields the protein CSVATSGRDLQETQYF. V is TRBV29-1 and J is TRBJ2-5, with 13 bases matching TRBD2. Germline-derived CDR1 and CDR2 are SQVTM and ANQGSEA. V gave up 4 bases and J gave up 2 bases; unmatched junction bases: 7. CDR3 size: 16 residues.

The chain couples TRBV5-1 to TRBJ1-1; D is unresolved. Germline V lookup: CDR1 SGHRS, CDR2 YFSETQ. This CDR3 contains 14 residues. V lost 0 bases to trimming and J lost 7 bases, with 13 bases between them. This CDR3 reads CASSLVVVGGEAFF. The CDR3 DNA reads TGCGCCAGCAGCTTGGTAGTGGTTGGCGGTGAAGCTTTCTTT.

This sequence joins TRBV18 and TRBJ2-7; D is possibly TRBD1 (6 bases). V dropped 3 bases and J dropped 7 bases, with 19 bases sitting between them. Germline assignment: CDR1 KGHSH and CDR2 LQKENI. This CDR3 spans 15 amino acids. The CDR3, as DNA: TGTGCCAGCTCACCCTTGGCAGGGAGCCAGGGGGAGCAGTACTTC. It encodes CASSPLAGSQGEQYF.